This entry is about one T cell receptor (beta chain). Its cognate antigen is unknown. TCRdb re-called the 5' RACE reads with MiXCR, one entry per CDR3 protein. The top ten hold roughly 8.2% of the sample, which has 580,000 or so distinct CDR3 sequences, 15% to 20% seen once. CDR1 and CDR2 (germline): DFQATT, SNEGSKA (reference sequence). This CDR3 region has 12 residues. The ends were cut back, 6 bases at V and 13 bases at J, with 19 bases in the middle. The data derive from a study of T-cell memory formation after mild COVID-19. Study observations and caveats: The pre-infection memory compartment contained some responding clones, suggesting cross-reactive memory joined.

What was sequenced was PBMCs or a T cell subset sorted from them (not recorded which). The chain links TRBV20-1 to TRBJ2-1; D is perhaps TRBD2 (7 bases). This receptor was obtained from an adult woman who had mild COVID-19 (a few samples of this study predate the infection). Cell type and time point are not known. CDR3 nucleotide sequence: TGCAGTGCCATACCAAGGGGGAGGGTTCAGTTCTTC. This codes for CSAIPRGRVQFF.